This TCR beta chain is from a study of cytomegalovirus exposure and HLA in healthy donors (dated by TCRdb to the late 2010s). For the wider study: In an earlier analysis of 550 to 750 of the donors, approximately 300 Gb of sequence data and 100 million or so unique TCR beta sequences from 150 million to 200 million T cells were reported. In the later analysis, no new phenotypic data were used to find candidate immune exposures; instead, reliance was placed on TCR beta sequences and their occurrence across donors. In addition to the first cohort of 666 subjects, a separate validation cohort of 120 different subjects was used. The genetic ancestry cluster associated with self-reported Caucasian donors included 65% to 90% of the 300 to 400 genotyped donors. All discovery cohort repertoires had been generated on a single sequencing platform. The study profiled the T cell repertoires of about 720 subjects by immunosequencing and related them to cytomegalovirus serostatus. An earlier analysis of 587 of the donors used high-throughput TCR beta sequencing to judge whether each TCR beta V gene segment behaved as functional or pseudogenic. Donor age, sex, ethnicity and CMV serostatus were compiled alongside the repertoire data. The study was designed to test whether signatures of past pathogen exposure could be identified by cataloging public T cell receptors. To study patterns of TCR occurrence, a later analysis re-analyzed previously published TCR beta repertoires from more than 550 donors and added high-resolution HLA genotyping. A few DR-DQ haplotypes were treated as single units for association and clustering because of strong linkage in the cohort. About 280 gigabases of sequencing data and tens of millions of unique TCR sequences made up an early release that covered 640 HLA-typed donors. Among around 400 genotyped donors of the cohort, an average of about 220,000 unique TCR beta nucleotide sequences was sequenced per donor, of which about 19% were non-productive. Typing coverage differed by locus: A, B, C, DRB1 and DQB1 were typed in about 620-640 donors, DQA1 in 500 to 550, DPA1 in some 600, and DPB1 in roughly 450. In a later genetic analysis, genome-wide SNP genotypes for about three fifths of the 666 donors were used, and that subset was treated as a discovery cohort. Class I and class II HLA loci were covered by the typing at four-digit resolution. To predict cytomegalovirus infection status, the study combined high-throughput TCR immunosequencing, statistical association of individual TCRs with disease status, and machine learning. The paper's findings and limits, for the study overall: This cohort had only TCR beta chains sequenced, and the lack of alpha or paired-chain data limited which features could be detected. The authors suggested that the approach could potentially be extended to other disease states and immunological phenotypes. In both the original and validation cohorts, the classifier was reported to diagnose cytomegalovirus status with high specificity and sensitivity. Most TCR sequences were observed very rarely across donors, whereas some public TCRs were present in many individuals. A further reported finding was that TCR beta sequences accurately predicted the HLA-A and HLA-B alleles for most subjects in the first cohort. Assigning TCR associations to individual alleles was difficult when HLA alleles, especially DR and DQ, strongly co-occurred. Linkage disequilibrium might explain the correlated functional status among segregating V segments, but an unknown experimental factor could not be excluded. A later analysis reported that several top co-occurrence clusters appeared linked to parvovirus B19, influenza, CMV and Epstein-Barr virus. According to a later genetic analysis, donors in an Asian-associated ancestry cluster had fewer N-insertions in productive TCRs than the approximately 610-donor mean. In vitro tests confirmed that a few of the cytomegalovirus-associated TCR beta chains recognize cytomegalovirus antigens. Because HLA typing was unavailable for some donors at each locus, only the typed subset was used in association tests. In the study, approximately 160 TCR beta chains were listed as associated with cytomegalovirus. Some 15 rarely observed V segments, including chromosome 9 orphons, were excluded from the earlier analysis of about 500 of the donors because counts were too low. Broadly in line with IMGT annotations, most TCR beta V segments showed up in productive rearrangements about 90% or about 30% of the time in an earlier analysis of under 700 of the donors. A later genetic analysis associated a missense DCLRE1C variant with V-gene and J-gene trimming of TCR beta chains, and an independent cohort replicated the association. Immune exposure information for the cohort was limited to CMV serostatus. Some IMGT-functional V segments, including TRBV6-2 and TRBV6-3, could not be told apart with the 87-base-pair reads, so those segments were excluded. A group of highly shared sequence variants was considered likely to be a technical artifact of the sequencing pipeline. The presence/absence analyses assumed that sequencing depth was roughly uniform across donors, and that assumption may not be true. According to a later analysis, TCR association rates differed among HLA loci, with DRB1 alleles showing the most associated TCRs and HLA-C alleles showing the fewest. According to a later analysis, most CMV-associated TCR beta chains appeared to be HLA-restricted, and the HLA associations seemed to be driven largely by CMV exposure. A later analysis found that HLA-associated TCR beta chains were more clonally expanded and had lower generation probabilities than equally common non-associated chains. In a later analysis, 16,951 TCR beta sequences were associated with specific HLA alleles at a false discovery rate of 0.05.

The CDR3, cysteine through phenylalanine, is 14 amino acids long. Only the CDR3 part of the read is kept: 42 bases, read in frame from the first base. The germline V gene encodes CDR1 SGHKS and CDR2 YYEKEE (reference sequence). Relative to germline, V is 4 bases shorter and J is 2 bases shorter, with 13 bases between their ends. The cohort comprised several hundred healthy bone marrow donors. At the time of sampling, all cohort members were nominally healthy, though unrecorded immune exposures were likely present. The donor tested CMV seronegative, placing the donor among the 350 or so seronegative members of the cohort. Every donor gave a peripheral blood sample, and the peripheral blood mononuclear cells from that sample were used for TCR beta sequencing. Genomic DNA extraction from the blood cell samples was performed with the Qiagen DNeasy Blood Extraction Kit. Libraries were constructed by the immunoSEQ multiplex PCR assay. A mixture of 60 forward primers for TCR Vbeta segments and 13 reverse primers for TCR Jbeta segments was used in the multiplex PCR. Amplification of the CDR3 region of rearranged TCR beta genes was performed with a multiplex PCR assay on genomic DNA. Amplified TCR beta libraries were sequenced as 87-base-pair reads on the Illumina HiSeq System. The authors' pipeline ran thus. A later analysis tallied some 79 million unique TCR beta chains across the 650 to 750 repertoires, and 10 million to 11 million of those chains were shared by two or more donors. To remove PCR and sequencing errors, raw reads were error-corrected and collapsed into unique sequences using a nearest-neighbor algorithm that merged closely related sequences. Alignment of CDR3 sequences to IMGT reference sequences was used to assign V, D and J gene segments. For a sequence to be retained, at least a six-nucleotide match to both a V gene segment and a J gene segment was required. Rearrangements were classified as productive when the CDR3 lacked stop codons and remained in frame with V and J, and all other rearrangements were classified as non-productive. Following IMGT convention, CDR3 was defined as the stretch from the second conserved V-encoded cysteine to the conserved J-encoded phenylalanine. The earlier analysis of about 610 of the donors excluded any sequence lacking an unambiguous match to a single V gene segment. In an earlier analysis of a few hundred of the donors, a V segment was called functional when productive rearrangements were above 56.7%, and segregating when the standard deviation between donors exceeded 5%. A statistical classification framework was built to diagnose cytomegalovirus status from the catalog of TCR beta chain sequences. In a later analysis, TCR nucleotide sequences were compared against IMGT/GENE-DB human TR gene sequences so that V and J genes could be assigned. The TCRdist pipeline was used in a later analysis to assign CDR3 sequences and most-parsimonious VDJ recombination scenarios. A later analysis defined each TCR beta chain by its CDR3 amino acid sequence plus V-gene family, and excluded reads lacking a unique V-gene family. To address suspected cross-contamination and a sequencing artifact, a later analysis removed roughly 640 highly shared, low-generation-probability nucleotide sequences. In a later analysis, a clonal expansion index for each public chain was calculated from normalized within-repertoire ranks of inferred template counts. A later analysis computed generation probabilities with a VDJ recombination model fitted to out-of-frame rearrangements, and checked the results against IGoR. In a later analysis, TCR-TCR, TCR-HLA and TCR-CMV co-occurrence was scored with hypergeometric tests, and a repertoire-size bias correction was applied to TCR pairs. To estimate false discovery rates, a later analysis permuted the HLA or CMV assignments 20 times. In a later analysis, co-occurring TCRs were grouped using DBSCAN, with TCRdist sequence similarity added in when clustering inside HLA-allele-positive subsets. Co-occurrence clustering excluded repertoires with fewer than 30,000 or more than 120,000 public chains, plus five with anomalous nucleotide sharing. Imported from immuneACCESS, the table was reduced by TCRdb to in-frame sequences with V and J called. These copies leave out some clones; in studies compared against another copy, an unresolved V gene accounts for under half, and the cause of the remainder is not known. V and J calls and clone size are copied from that table; D and trimming were computed from the DNA. The sample profile shows 80,000 to 100,000 clones; approximately 78% of them were found once. The top ten clones comprise about 1.5% of the sample.

About this clone: Its specific antigen is unknown. Base-call qualities are not available, and no considerably larger clone is one nucleotide away.

The sequence was collected from a man aged 35 to 55 in good health and CMV-seronegative. The sequenced sample was PBMCs. The chain was built from TRBV5-5 and TRBJ2-7; TRBD1 is a weak D gene call, 6 bases matching. Read as DNA, the sequence is TGTGCCAGCAGCAAGGACAGTAGCCCCTACGAGCAGTACTTC. Its coded protein is CASSKDSSPYEQYF.